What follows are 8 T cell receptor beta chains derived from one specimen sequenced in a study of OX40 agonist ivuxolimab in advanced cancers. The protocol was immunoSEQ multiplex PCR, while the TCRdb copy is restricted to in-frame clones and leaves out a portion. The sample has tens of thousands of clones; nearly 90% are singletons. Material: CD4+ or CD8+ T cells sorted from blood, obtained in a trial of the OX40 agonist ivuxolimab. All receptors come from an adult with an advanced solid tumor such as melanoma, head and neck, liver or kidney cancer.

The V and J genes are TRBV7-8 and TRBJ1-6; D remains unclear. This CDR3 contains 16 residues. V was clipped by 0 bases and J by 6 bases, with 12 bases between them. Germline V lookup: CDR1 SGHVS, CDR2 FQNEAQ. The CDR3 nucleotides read TGTGCCAGCAGCTTAGCGGGTATATCGGGTAATTCACCCCTCCACTTT. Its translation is CASSLAGISGNSPLHF.

The DNA for the CDR3 is TGCGCCAGCAGTCAGGGACAGGGGGCGGATACGCAGTATTTT. This translates into CASSQGQGADTQYF. This chain uses TRBV5-1 with TRBJ2-3; TRBD1 agrees at 12 bases. Looked up from germline, CDR1 is SGHRS and CDR2 is YFSETQ. The CDR3 runs 14 residues. The V segment lost 5 bases and the J segment 6 bases; nucleotides outside the gene matches: 4.

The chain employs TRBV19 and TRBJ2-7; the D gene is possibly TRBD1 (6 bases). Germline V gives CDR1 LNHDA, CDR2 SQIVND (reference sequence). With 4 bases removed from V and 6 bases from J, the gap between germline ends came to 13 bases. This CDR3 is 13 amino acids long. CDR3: CASSTQGLREQYF. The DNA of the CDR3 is TGTGCCAGTAGTACACAGGGCTTGCGCGAGCAGTACTTC.

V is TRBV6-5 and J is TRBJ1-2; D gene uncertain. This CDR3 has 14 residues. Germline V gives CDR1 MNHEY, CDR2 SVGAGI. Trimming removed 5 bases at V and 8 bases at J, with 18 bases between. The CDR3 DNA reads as TGTGCCAGCAGTCCCTCGGGCGGATATATGGGCTACACCTTC. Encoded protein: CASSPSGGYMGYTF.

DNA for the CDR3: TGTGCCAGCAGCCTCGATCCCGAGAGGCAGCCCCAGCATTTT. Its translation is CASSLDPERQPQHF. This chain links TRBV6-5 with TRBJ1-5; D is undetermined. Trimming removed 6 bases from V and 7 bases from J, with 16 bases in between. The CDR3 covers 14 residues. CDR1 and CDR2 (germline): MNHEY, SVGAGI.

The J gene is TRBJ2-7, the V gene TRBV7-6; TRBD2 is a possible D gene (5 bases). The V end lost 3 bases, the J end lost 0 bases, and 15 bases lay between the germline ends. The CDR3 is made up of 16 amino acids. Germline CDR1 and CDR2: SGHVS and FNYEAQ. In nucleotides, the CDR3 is TGTGCCAGCAGCTTGGACTCCCTCGAGAGCTCCTACGAGCAGTACTTC. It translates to CASSLDSLESSYEQYF.

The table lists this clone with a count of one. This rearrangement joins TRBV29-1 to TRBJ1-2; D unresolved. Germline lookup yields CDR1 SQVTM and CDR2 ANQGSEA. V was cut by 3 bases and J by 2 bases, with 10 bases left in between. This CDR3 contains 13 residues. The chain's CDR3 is CSVEGPKNYGYTF. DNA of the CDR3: TGCAGCGTTGAGGGCCCTAAAAACTATGGCTACACCTTC.

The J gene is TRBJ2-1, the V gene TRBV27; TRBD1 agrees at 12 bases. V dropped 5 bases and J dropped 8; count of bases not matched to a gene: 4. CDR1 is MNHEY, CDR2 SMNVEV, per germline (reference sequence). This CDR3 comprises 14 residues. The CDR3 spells CASSQGQGADEQFF. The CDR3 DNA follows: TGTGCCAGCAGTCAGGGACAGGGGGCTGATGAGCAGTTCTTC.